This T cell receptor (beta chain) was captured in a study of T cell clones after liver transplantation. The wider study: Tolerant meant at least one year fully off immunosuppression without liver enzymes above twice normal. Study-wide findings and caveats: These preliminary findings come from unstandardized post-transplant sampling times.

Sequenced by immunoSEQ multiplex PCR; TCRdb stores in-frame clones only, minus some. Of about 85,000 clones in the sample, roughly 80% were seen once. In regard to this clone: Its target is unknown. At the DNA level, this CDR3 is encoded by other sequences in the same sample as well.

The CDR3 covers 11 residues. With 8 bases removed from V and 1 base from J, the gap between germline ends came to 3 bases. Germline V gene sequence: CDR1 WNHNN, CDR2 SYGVQD (reference sequence). This receptor was taken from a human patient who received a liver transplant. Some T cells may trace back to the graft donor. Sequenced here: CD4+ T cells from blood, sampled 45 to 46 months after liver transplant. This chain joins TRBV10-1 and TRBJ2-1; D is unresolved. The CDR3 loop is CASGSYNEQFF. For the CDR3, the DNA is TGCGCCAGCGGTTCCTACAATGAGCAGTTCTTC.